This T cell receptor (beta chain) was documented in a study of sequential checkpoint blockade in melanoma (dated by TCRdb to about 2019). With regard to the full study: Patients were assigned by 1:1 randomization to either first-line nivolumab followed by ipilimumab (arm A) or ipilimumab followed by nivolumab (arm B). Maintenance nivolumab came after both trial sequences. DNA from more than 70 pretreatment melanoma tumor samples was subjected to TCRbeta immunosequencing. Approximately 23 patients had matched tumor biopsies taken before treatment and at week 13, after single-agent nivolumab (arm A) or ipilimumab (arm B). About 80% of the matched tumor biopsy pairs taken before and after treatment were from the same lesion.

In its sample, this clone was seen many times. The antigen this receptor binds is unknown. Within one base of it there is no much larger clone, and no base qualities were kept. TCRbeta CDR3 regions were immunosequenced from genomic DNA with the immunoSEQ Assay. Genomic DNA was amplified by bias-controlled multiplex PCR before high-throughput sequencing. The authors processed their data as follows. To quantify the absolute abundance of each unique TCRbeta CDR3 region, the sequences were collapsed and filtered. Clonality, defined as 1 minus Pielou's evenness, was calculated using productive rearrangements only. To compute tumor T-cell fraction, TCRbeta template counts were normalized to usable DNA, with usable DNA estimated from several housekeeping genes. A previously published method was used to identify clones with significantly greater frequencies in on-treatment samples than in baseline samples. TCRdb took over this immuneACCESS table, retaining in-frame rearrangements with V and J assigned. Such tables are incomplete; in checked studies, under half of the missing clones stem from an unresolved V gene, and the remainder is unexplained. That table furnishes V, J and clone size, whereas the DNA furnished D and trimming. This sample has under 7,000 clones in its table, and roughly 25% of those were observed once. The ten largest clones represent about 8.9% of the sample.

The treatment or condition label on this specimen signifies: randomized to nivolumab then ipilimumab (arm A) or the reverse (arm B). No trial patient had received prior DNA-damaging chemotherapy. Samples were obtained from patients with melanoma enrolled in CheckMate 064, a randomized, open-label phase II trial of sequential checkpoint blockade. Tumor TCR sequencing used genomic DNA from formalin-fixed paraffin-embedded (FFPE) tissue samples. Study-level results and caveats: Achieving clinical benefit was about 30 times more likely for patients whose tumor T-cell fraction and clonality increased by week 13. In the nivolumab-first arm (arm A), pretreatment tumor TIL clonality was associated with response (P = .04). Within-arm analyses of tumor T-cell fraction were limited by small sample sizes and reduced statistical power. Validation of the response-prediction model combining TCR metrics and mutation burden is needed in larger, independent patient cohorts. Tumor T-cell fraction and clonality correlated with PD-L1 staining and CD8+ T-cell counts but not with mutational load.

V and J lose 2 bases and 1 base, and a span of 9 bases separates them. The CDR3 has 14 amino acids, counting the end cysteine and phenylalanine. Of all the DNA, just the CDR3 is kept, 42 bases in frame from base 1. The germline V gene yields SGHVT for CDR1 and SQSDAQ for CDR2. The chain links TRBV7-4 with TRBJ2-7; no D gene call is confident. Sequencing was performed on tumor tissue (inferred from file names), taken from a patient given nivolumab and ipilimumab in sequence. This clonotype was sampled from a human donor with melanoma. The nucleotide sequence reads TGTGCCAGCAGCTTAAGTCCCGGTTCCTACGAGCAGTACTTC. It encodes CASSLSPGSYEQYF.